Sequencing of this T cell receptor beta chain was carried out in a study of blood T cell repertoires in COVID-19. Study-level background: Researchers got acute and convalescent COVID-19 samples from the United States, Italy and Spain. The cDNA or gDNA used as material had been derived from T cells, B-cell-depleted T cells, or PBMCs.

Authors' data handling: How many nucleated cells were present was estimated from reference gene primer amplification. TCRdb keeps only in-frame clones here, not all; method: immunoSEQ multiplex PCR. V, J and clone size were drawn from that table, and D and trimming were deduced from the DNA. The sample holds 150,000 to 200,000 clones, 80% to 90% seen once. The CDR3 is 15 amino acids. Trimming cost V 5 bases and J 2 bases, with 16 bases left between them. Germline values: CDR1 SGHAT, CDR2 FQNNGV. The sequenced sample was peripheral blood. The sequence derives from a man younger than 35 who had recovered from COVID-19. The V call is TRBV11-2, the J call TRBJ2-7; tentatively, D is TRBD2 (6 bases). The CDR3 sequence: CASSQALARAYEQYF. CDR3 in DNA: TGTGCCAGCAGCCAAGCCCTAGCGAGGGCCTACGAGCAGTACTTC.